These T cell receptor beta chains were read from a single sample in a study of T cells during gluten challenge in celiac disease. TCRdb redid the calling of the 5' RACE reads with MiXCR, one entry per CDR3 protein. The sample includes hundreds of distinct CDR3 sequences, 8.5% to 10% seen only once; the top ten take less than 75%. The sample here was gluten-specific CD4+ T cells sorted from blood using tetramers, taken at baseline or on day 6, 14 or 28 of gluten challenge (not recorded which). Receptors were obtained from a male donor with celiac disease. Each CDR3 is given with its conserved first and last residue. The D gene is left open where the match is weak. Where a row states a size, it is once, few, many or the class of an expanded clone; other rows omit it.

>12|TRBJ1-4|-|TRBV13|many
CASSPGGAKLFF
TGTGCCAGCAGCCCCGGGGGGGCAAAACTGTTTTTT
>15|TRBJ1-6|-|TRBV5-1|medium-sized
CASSLGGGWDSPLHF
TGCGCCAGCAGCTTGGGAGGGGGTTGGGATTCACCCCTCCACTTT
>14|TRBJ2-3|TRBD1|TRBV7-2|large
CASSLRTGGDTQYF
TGTGCCAGCAGCTTACGGACAGGGGGGGATACGCAGTATTTT
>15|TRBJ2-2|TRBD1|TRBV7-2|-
CASSLRTGDSGELFF
TGTGCCAGCAGCTTAAGGACAGGGGATTCCGGGGAGCTGTTTTTT
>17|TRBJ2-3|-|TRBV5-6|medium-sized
CASSFHLLGASTDTQYF
TGTGCCAGCAGCTTCCATCTCCTCGGGGCAAGCACAGATACGCAGTATTTT
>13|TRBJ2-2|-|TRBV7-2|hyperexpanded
CASSSDSTGELFF
TGTGCCAGCAGCTCGGACTCTACCGGGGAGCTGTTTTTT
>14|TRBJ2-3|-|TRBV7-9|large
CASSLAHFTDTQYF
TGTGCCAGCAGCTTAGCCCACTTCACAGATACGCAGTATTTT
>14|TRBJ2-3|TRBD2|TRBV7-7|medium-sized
CATSALAGGDTQYF
TGTGCCACCTCGGCTCTAGCGGGAGGAGATACGCAGTATTTT
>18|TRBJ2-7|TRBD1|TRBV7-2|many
CASSSPPPGQGFPYEQYF
TGTGCCAGCAGCTCACCCCCCCCGGGACAGGGGTTCCCCTACGAGCAGTACTTC
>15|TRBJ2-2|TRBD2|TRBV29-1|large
CSGSTSGWDTGELFF
TGCAGCGGCTCGACTAGCGGGTGGGACACCGGGGAGCTGTTTTTT
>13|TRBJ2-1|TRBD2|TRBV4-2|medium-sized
CASSSRGGNEQFF
TGTGCCAGCAGCTCCCGGGGAGGGAATGAGCAGTTCTTC
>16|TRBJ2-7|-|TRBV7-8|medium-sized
CASSLRSQVPPYEQYF
TGTGCCAGCAGCCTAAGGAGTCAGGTGCCCCCTTACGAGCAGTACTTC
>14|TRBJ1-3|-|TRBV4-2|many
CASSPRVLGNTIYF
TGTGCCAGCAGCCCACGGGTGCTGGGAAACACCATATATTTT
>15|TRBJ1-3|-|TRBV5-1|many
CASSLGLSSGNTIYF
TGCGCCAGCAGCTTGGGGCTTAGCTCTGGAAACACCATATATTTT
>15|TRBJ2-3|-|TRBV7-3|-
CASSLRSTSTDTQYF
TGTGCCAGCAGCTTAAGGTCTACTAGCACAGATACGCAGTATTTT
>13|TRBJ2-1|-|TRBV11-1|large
CASSPTLGGEQFF
TGTGCCAGCAGCCCGACCCTAGGGGGTGAGCAGTTCTTC
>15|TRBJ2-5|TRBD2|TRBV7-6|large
CASSWLAGGSETQYF
TGTGCCAGCAGCTGGCTAGCGGGAGGCAGCGAGACCCAGTACTTC
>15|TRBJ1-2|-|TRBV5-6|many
CASSSLRTDREGYTF
TGTGCCAGCAGCTCTCTAAGGACGGATCGCGAAGGCTACACCTTC
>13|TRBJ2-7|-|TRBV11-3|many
CASSFGAGYEQYF
TGTGCCAGCAGCTTCGGGGCAGGGTACGAGCAGTACTTC
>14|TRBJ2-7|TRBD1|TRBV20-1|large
CSAYTGGDSYEQYF
TGCAGTGCTTATACAGGGGGTGACTCCTACGAGCAGTACTTC
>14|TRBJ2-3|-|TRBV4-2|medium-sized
CASSHPQGTDTQYF
TGTGCCAGCAGCCACCCCCAGGGGACGGATACGCAGTATTTT
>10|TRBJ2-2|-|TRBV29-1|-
CSVEPGSCFF
-
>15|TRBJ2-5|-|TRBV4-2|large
CASSLIGVGQETQYF
TGTGCCAGCAGCCTCATCGGGGTCGGCCAAGAGACCCAGTACTTC
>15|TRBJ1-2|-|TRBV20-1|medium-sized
CSAGGSVQGNYGYTF
TGCAGTGCTGGGGGTAGTGTGCAGGGAAACTATGGCTACACCTTC
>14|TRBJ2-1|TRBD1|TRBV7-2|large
CASSIRTGGGEQFF
TGTGCCAGCAGCATCCGGACAGGGGGGGGTGAGCAGTTCTTC
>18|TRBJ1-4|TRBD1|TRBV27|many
CASSFRDRGFATNEKLFF
TGTGCCAGCAGCTTCCGGGACAGGGGGTTTGCAACTAATGAAAAACTGTTTTTT
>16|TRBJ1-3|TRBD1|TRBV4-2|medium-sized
CASSRLQGAGGNTIYF
TGTGCCAGCAGCCGACTGCAGGGGGCCGGTGGAAACACCATATATTTT
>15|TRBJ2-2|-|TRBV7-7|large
CASTSPPRGTGELFF
TGTGCCAGCACCTCCCCCCCGCGTGGCACCGGGGAGCTGTTTTTT
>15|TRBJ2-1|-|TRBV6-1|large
CASSEPFIGGNEQFF
TGTGCCAGCAGTGAGCCATTCATAGGGGGCAATGAGCAGTTCTTC